This record concerns one TCR beta chain sequence. What this receptor recognizes is not known. The junction departs from germline at one end; a sequencing error may be responsible. The data were obtained in a study of tumor-infiltrating lymphocytes in primary liver carcinoma (TCRdb year 2017). Regarding the study in general: Between late 2015 and March 2016, a handful of patients in China with histopathologically diagnosed primary liver carcinoma had surgical resection. Roughly 3.5 to 8 million productive TCRbeta reads were obtained per sample, and no significant difference in read depth was found between tissue types. TCRbeta repertoire sequencing, expression microarrays and whole-exome sequencing were combined in the study across five regions of each liver tumor, with adjacent normal tissue and blood also included. Reproducibility between technical replicate repertoires was high, with correlation coefficients above 0.95 and mean shared-clone rates about 0.91. A total of roughly 35 specimens from 5 patients, comprising approximately 25 tumor regions, 5 adjacent noncancerous liver tissues and 5 peripheral blood samples, were covered by TCRbeta repertoire sequencing. Hepatocellular carcinoma (four) or combined HCC and intrahepatic cholangiocarcinoma (one) was present in the five patients, who were three men and two women aged 30 to 69 years. The tumors of the five patients were staged as T1-T3 N0M0, with maximum diameters ranging from about 4 to 10 cm. Study-level results and caveats: Bulk unsorted samples precluded comparing CD4+ and CD8+ T cell repertoires. Only the TCR beta chain was sequenced, so true repertoire diversity is likely underestimated because unpaired alpha chains were not captured. The top 250 clones accounted for a significantly greater share of the repertoire in tumors than in blood (p = 0.039). Pairs of tumor regions showed greater repertoire overlap (mean about 35%) than tumor-adjacent pairs (roughly 17%) or tumor-blood pairs (approximately 14%), which is consistent with antigen-driven expansion. With just four to six patients in the study, the authors point out that the findings should be validated in a larger study.

The CDR3 goes from the cysteine to the phenylalanine over 11 residues. Of the read, only the CDR3 DNA is kept; its 33 bases are in frame from base 1. The germline V gene yields SGHNT for CDR1 and YENEEA for CDR2. Using a constant-region primer and ProtoScript II reverse transcriptase, TCRbeta-specific cDNA was reverse-transcribed from 450 to 650 ng total RNA. TCRbeta libraries were built with three nested multiplex PCR rounds, a slightly modified ARM-PCR procedure. Each of the first two PCR rounds ran for about 10 cycles and used multiplex TRBV1-TRBV30 forward primers together with a Cbeta reverse primer. A final 25-cycle PCR with Deep VentR polymerase added sample barcodes and Illumina adapters. Before sequencing, amplicons of 200-500 bp were purified from gel using a QIAquick gel extraction kit. The TCRbeta amplicons were sequenced with 250-bp paired-end reads on an Illumina HiSeq 2500. The source study handled its data this way. Reads were quality-trimmed with Trimmomatic v0.33, and paired reads were merged with FLASH v1.2.11 to recover full CDR3 sequences. MiGEC v1.2.1b assigned V, D and J germline segments to the rearranged TCRbeta sequences. Clonotype statistics, along with Shannon-Wiener diversity indices, were calculated using VDJtools v1.0.0. To cut down on sampling bias, every analysis after diversity analysis relied on just the 250 most abundant clonotypes from each sample. The public reads were reprocessed in TCRdb via fastp at Q25 and MiXCR, keeping in-frame beta chains. CDR3 protein sequences are deduplicated, and each keeps its most common genes and DNA. These V and J calls are TCRdb output, not the study's own analysis. The sample table holds about 200,000 distinct CDR3 sequences, of which approximately 65% were seen once. The ten biggest clones cover 6% to 8.5% of the sample.

TRIzol reagent was used to extract blood RNA from unsorted whole blood, while the DNeasy Blood & Tissue kit provided the germline DNA. At the time of sampling, the patients were treatment-naive and had chronic HBV infection. About 3.7 milliliters of peripheral blood were collected into K2EDTA tubes before surgery. This sequence originates from an older woman with primary liver carcinoma and hepatitis B virus infection. Rearrangement joined TRBV11-3 to TRBJ2-1, and the D gene may be TRBD2, 6 bases matching. Sequenced material: peripheral blood. Read as DNA, the sequence is TGTGCTAGCAGCTTTAGCGGTGAGCAGTTATTC. Its protein reads: CASSFSGEQLF.